This record covers a single TCR beta chain. What it binds is not known. The source of the sample is a study of regulatory T cells in long-lasting Graves disease. Time point specified: newly diagnosed GD, antithyroid drugs for less than 3 months. PBMCs provided the RNA from which the TCR library was made. Broader study findings: Persistent disease showed a preference for TRBV28, TRBJ1-2 and TRBJ2-5.

The CDR3 covers 15 residues. After removal of 7 bases from V and 4 bases from J, the junction contained 12 bases not matched to a gene. Germline V gene sequence: CDR1 MGHRA, CDR2 YSYEKL. iRepertoire HTBI primers and Arm-PCR of CDR3 regions built TCR beta libraries. TCRdb analysed the multiplex PCR reads with MiXCR anew, one entry per CDR3 protein. The sample lists 620,000 or so distinct CDR3 sequences, roughly 15% occurring once. These data also formed part of another study, on T cells in Graves' hyperthyroidism and ophthalmopathy.

The sample in question was peripheral blood mononuclear cells (PBMCs), obtained at new diagnosis, from a patient treated with antithyroid drugs. The receptor's source is a woman aged 30 to 39 with Graves disease. V is TRBV4-1 and J is TRBJ2-5, with 7 bases lining up with TRBD2. CDR3 nucleotides: TGCGCCAGCACCTACGTTGGCGGGAGCAGAGAGACCCAGTACTTC. Residues: CASTYVGGSRETQYF.